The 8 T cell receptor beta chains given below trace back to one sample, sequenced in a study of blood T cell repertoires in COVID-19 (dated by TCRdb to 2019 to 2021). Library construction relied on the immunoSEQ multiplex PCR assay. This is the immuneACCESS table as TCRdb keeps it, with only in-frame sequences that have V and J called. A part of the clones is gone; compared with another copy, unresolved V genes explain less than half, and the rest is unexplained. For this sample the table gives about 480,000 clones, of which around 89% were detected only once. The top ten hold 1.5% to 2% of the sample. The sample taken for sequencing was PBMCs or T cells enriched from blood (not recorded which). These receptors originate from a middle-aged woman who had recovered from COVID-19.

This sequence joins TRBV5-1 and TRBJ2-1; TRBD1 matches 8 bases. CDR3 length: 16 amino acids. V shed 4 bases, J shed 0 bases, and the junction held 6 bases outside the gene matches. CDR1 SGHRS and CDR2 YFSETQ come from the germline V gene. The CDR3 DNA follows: TGCGCCAGCAGCGAACCAGGGGGCAGCTCCTACAATGAGCAGTTCTTC. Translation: CASSEPGGSSYNEQFF.

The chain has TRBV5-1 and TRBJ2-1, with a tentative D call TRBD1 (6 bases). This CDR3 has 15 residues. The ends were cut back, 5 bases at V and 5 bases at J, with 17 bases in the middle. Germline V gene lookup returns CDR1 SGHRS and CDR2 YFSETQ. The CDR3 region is CASSLLQGSNNEQFF. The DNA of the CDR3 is TGCGCCAGCAGTTTGTTACAGGGATCCAACAATGAGCAGTTCTTC. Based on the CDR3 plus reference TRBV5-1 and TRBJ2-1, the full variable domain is KAGVTQTPRYLIKTRGQQVTLSCSPISGHRSVSWYQQTPGQGLQFLFEYFSETQRNKGNFPGRFSGRQFSNSRSEMNVSTLELGDSALYLCASSLLQGSNNEQFFGPGTRLTVL.

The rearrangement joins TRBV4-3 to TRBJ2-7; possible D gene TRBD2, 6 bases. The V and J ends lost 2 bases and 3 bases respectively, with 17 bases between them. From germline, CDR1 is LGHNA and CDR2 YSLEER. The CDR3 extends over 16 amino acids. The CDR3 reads CASSQQLHGRDYEQYF. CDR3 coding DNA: TGCGCCAGCAGCCAACAACTTCACGGGAGAGACTACGAGCAGTACTTC.

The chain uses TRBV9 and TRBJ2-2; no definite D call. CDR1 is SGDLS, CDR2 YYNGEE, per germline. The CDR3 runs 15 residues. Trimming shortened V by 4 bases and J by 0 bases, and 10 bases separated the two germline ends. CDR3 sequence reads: CASSLTPTNTGELFF. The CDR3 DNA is TGTGCCAGCAGCCTGACACCTACGAACACCGGGGAGCTGTTTTTT.

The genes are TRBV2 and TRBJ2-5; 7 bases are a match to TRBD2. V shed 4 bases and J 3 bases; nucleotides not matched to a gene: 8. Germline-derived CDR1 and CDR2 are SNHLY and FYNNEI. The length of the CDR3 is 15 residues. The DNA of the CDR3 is TGTGCCAGCAGTGGCCTAGCGGAAATCGAAGAGACCCAGTACTTC. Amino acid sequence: CASSGLAEIEETQYF.

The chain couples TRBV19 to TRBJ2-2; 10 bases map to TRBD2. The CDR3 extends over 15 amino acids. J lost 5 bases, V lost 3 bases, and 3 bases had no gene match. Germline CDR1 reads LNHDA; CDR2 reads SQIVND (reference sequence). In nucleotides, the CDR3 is TGTGCCAGTAGTATCACTAGCGGGATTACCGGGGAGCTGTTTTTT. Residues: CASSITSGITGELFF.

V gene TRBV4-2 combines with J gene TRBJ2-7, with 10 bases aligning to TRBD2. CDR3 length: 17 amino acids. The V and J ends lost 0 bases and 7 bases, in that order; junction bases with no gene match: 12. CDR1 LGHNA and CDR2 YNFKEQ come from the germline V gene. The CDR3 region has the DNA TGTGCCAGCAGCCAAGACACAGGGTCAGCGGGAGGGCCGGAGCAGTACTTC. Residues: CASSQDTGSAGGPEQYF.

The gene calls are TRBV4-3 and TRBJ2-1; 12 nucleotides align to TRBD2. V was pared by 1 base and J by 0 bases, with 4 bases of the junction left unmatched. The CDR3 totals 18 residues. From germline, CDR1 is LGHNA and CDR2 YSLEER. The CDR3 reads CASSQATTSGSSYNEQFF. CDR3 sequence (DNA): TGCGCCAGCAGCCAAGCTACGACTAGCGGGAGCTCCTACAATGAGCAGTTCTTC.